Shown below are 13 T cell receptor beta chains from a single sample sequenced in a study of T-cell memory formation after mild COVID-19. Using its own MiXCR run on the 5' RACE reads, TCRdb lists one record per CDR3 protein. Of some 440,000 distinct CDR3 sequences listed, more than 20% are singletons. Sample: PBMCs or a T cell subset sorted from them (not recorded which). Receptor source: an adult woman who had mild COVID-19 (a few samples of this study predate the infection). Cell type and time point are not known.

This clonotype has just a few counts. The chain couples TRBV7-9 to TRBJ2-2, with D uncertain. CDR1 and CDR2 from the germline V gene are SEHNR and FQNEAQ (reference sequence). The CDR3 length is 11 residues. The V end was cut by 7 bases, the J end by 7 bases, with 7 bases between. DNA for the CDR3: TGTGCCAGCAAGGAACACGGGGAGCTGTTTTTT. This sequence encodes CASKEHGELFF.

This clonotype was found a few times. The rearrangement uses TRBV18 and TRBJ2-1, with 13 bases matching TRBD2. Germline CDR1 KGHSH, CDR2 LQKENI. The ends lost 0 bases at V and 10 bases at J; junction bases unmatched: 3. The CDR3 loop spans 15 amino acids. In DNA form, the CDR3 reads TGTGCCAGCTCACCACCGGGGACTAGCGGGGACGAGCAGTTCTTC. It translates to CASSPPGTSGDEQFF.

In this sample, this clonotype turned up a few times. This chain uses TRBV9 with TRBJ1-2, with D possibly TRBD1 on 5 matching bases. CDR1 SGDLS and CDR2 YYNGEE come from the germline V gene. This CDR3 region has 14 residues. Deletions cut 0 bases from V and 7 bases from J, with 13 bases between. Here the CDR3 reads CASSVAGGFGGYTF. In nucleotides, the CDR3 is TGTGCCAGCAGCGTAGCTGGGGGGTTCGGTGGCTACACCTTC. Using reference TRBV9 and TRBJ1-2 for the parts outside the CDR3, the full variable domain is DSGVTQTPKHLITATGQRVTLRCSPRSGDLSVYWYQQSLDQGLQFLIQYYNGEERAKGNILERFSAQQFPDLHSELNLSSLELGDSALYFCASSVAGGFGGYTFGSGTRLTVV.

The chain carries TRBV5-1 and TRBJ1-1, with a tentative D call TRBD1 (6 bases). Germline CDR1 reads SGHRS; CDR2 reads YFSETQ. Deletions cut 7 bases from V and 2 bases from J, with 18 bases between. The CDR3 has 15 residues. The CDR3 bases are TGCGCCAGCGTGGAGGGGGTGACCCCTAACACTGAAGCTTTCTTT. Its translation: CASVEGVTPNTEAFF.

This clonotype occurred a few times. This CDR3 is CASSAKGIGGAGSPYEQYF. CDR3 nucleotides: TGTGCCAGCAGTGCCAAGGGGATCGGAGGGGCAGGGTCCCCCTACGAGCAGTACTTC. The chain combines TRBV2 with TRBJ2-7, with TRBD2 as a possible D gene (6 bases). This CDR3 is 19 amino acids long. CDR1 and CDR2 (germline): SNHLY, FYNNEI. V lost 4 bases and J 2 bases, leaving 27 bases between the germline ends.

The chain links TRBV12-3 or TRBV12-4 to TRBJ1-1; 7 nucleotides agree with TRBD1. With 7 bases clipped from V and 10 bases from J, the junction kept 15 bases outside the gene matches. The CDR3 totals 14 residues. CDR3 amino acids: CASISTPDRVTAFF. The CDR3, as DNA: TGTGCCAGCATTTCTACTCCCGACAGGGTGACAGCTTTCTTT.

V usage is TRBV20-1 and J usage is TRBJ2-1, with no clear D. This CDR3 spans 15 amino acids. Germline CDR1 reads DFQATT; CDR2 reads SNEGSKA (reference sequence). The CDR3 loop is CTLLKLGRSYNEQFF. The DNA of the CDR3 is TGCACGCTCCTAAAACTTGGCAGGTCCTACAATGAGCAGTTCTTC.

The sample holds one count of this clonotype. The rearrangement links TRBV5-1 to TRBJ2-1; D possibly matches TRBD1 or TRBD2 (6 bases each). Germline assignment: CDR1 SGHRS and CDR2 YFSETQ. This CDR3 is built from 16 residues. The germline V and J ends were trimmed by 6 bases and 7 bases, with 23 bases remaining between them. The CDR3 is CASTRRGRGERNEQFF. CDR3 DNA sequence: TGCGCCAGCACCCGGCGGGGCAGGGGAGAGAGGAATGAGCAGTTCTTC.

This clonotype was counted only a few times. The chain employs TRBV6-5 and TRBJ1-6; D is ambiguous. The CDR3 consists of 15 residues. Germline CDR1 is MNHEY and CDR2 is SVGAGI. The germline V and J ends were trimmed by 3 bases and 4 bases, with 10 bases remaining between them. As DNA, the CDR3 is TGTGCCAGCAGTTATCAACAGAGGTATAATTCACCCCTCCACTTT. Translation gives CASSYQQRYNSPLHF.

The chain links TRBV5-5 to TRBJ1-5, with D possibly being TRBD1 (6 bases). V lost 2 bases, J lost 6 bases, and 12 bases lay in between. Germline loops: CDR1 SGHKS, CDR2 YYEKEE (reference sequence). CDR3 length: 14 residues. CDR3 DNA sequence: TGTGCCAGCAGCTTACACAGGGAGGGTCAGCCCCAGCATTTT. This gives the protein CASSLHREGQPQHF.

J is TRBJ1-4 and V is TRBV29-1, with TRBD1 as a possible D gene (6 bases). V gave up 0 bases and J gave up 7 bases, with 12 bases separating them. The CDR3 totals 14 residues. Germline lookup yields CDR1 SQVTM and CDR2 ANQGSEA. The CDR3 here is CSVEEGAGREKLFF. The CDR3 DNA reads as TGCAGCGTTGAAGAGGGGGCAGGGCGTGAAAAACTGTTTTTT.

The V gene is TRBV9, the J gene TRBJ1-1, with a weak D call TRBD1 (5 bases). CDR1 and CDR2 from the germline V gene are SGDLS and YYNGEE. V gave up 0 bases and J gave up 8 bases, with 8 bases separating them. The CDR3 loop spans 12 amino acids. In DNA form, the CDR3 reads TGTGCCAGCAGCGTAGGGGGCTCCGAAGCTTTCTTT. Its translation: CASSVGGSEAFF.

The chain carries TRBV7-6 and TRBJ2-3; 9 nucleotides line up with TRBD2. The CDR3 is 16 residues long. V was pared by 4 bases and J by 3 bases, with 8 bases of the junction left unmatched. Germline V gene data show CDR1 as SGHVS and CDR2 as FNYEAQ. The CDR3 here is CASSSGSGGRTDTQYF. CDR3 DNA: TGTGCCAGCAGCTCAGGAAGCGGGGGGAGAACAGATACGCAGTATTTT.